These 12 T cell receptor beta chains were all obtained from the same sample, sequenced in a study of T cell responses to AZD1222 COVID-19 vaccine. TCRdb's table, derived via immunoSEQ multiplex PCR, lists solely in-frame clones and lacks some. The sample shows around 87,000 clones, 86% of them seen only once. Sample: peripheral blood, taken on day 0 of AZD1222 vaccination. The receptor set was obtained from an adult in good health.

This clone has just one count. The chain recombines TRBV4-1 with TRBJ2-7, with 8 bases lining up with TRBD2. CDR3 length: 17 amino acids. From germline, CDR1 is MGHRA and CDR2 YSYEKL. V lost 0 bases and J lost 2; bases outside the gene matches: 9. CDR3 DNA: TGCGCCAGCAGCCAAGAAGTGGTAGCGGGAACAACCTACGAGCAGTACTTC. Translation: CASSQEVVAGTTYEQYF.

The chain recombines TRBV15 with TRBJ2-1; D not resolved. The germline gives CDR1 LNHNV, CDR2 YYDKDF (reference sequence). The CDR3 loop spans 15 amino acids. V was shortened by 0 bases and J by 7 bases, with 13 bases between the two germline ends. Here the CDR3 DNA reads TGTGCCACCAGCAGAGATCCCGACCCAACTAATGAGCAGTTCTTC. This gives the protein CATSRDPDPTNEQFF. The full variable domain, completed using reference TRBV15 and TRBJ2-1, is DAMVIQNPRYQVTQFGKPVTLSCSQTLNHNVMYWYQQKSSQAPKLLFHYYDKDFNNEADTPDNFQSRRPNTSFCFLDIRSPGLGDTAMYLCATSRDPDPTNEQFFGPGTRLTVL.

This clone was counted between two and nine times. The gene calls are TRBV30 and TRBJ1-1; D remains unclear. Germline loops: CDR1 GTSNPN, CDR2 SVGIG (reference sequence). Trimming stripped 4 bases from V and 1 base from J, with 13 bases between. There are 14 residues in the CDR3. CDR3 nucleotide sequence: TGTGCCTGGACCTTGGGTGGCCCGAACACTGAAGCTTTCTTT. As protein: CAWTLGGPNTEAFF.

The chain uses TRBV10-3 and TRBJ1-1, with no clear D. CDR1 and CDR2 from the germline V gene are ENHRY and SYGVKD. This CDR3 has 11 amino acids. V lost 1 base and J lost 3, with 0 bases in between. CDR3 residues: CAISEYTEAFF. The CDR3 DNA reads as TGTGCCATCAGTGAGTACACTGAAGCTTTCTTT.

In nucleotides, the CDR3 is TGCAGTGCAAGAAACACCATATATTTT. It specifies CSARNTIYF. The genes are TRBV20-1 and TRBJ1-3, with D unclear. Germline assignment: CDR1 DFQATT and CDR2 SNEGSKA (reference sequence). The V and J ends lost 6 bases and 5 bases respectively, with 2 bases between them. The CDR3 consists of 9 residues.

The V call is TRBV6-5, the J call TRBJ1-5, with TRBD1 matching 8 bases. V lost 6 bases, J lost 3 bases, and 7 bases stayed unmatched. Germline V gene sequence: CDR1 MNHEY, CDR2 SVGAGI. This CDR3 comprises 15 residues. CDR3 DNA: TGTGCCAGCAGGATGCAGGGGGCCCTCAATCAGCCCCAGCATTTT. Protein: CASRMQGALNQPQHF.

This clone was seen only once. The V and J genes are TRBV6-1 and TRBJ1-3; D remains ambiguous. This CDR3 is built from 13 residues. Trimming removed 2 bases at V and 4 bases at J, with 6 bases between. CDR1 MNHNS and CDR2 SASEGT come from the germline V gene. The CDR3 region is CASSEFRGNTIYF. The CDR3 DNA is TGTGCCAGCAGTGAATTCCGGGGAAACACCATATATTTT.

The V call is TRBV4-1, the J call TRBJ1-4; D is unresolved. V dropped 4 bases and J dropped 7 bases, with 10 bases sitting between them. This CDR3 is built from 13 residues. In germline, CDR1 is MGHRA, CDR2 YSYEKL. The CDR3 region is CASSPRGREKLFF. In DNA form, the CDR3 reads TGCGCCAGCAGCCCCCGTGGCCGTGAAAAACTGTTTTTT.

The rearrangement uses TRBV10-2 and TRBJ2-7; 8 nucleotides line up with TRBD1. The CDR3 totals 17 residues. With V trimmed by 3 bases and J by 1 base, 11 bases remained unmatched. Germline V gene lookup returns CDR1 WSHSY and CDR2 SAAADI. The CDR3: CASSENVGTGFSYEQYF. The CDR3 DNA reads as TGCGCCAGCAGTGAAAACGTTGGGACAGGCTTTTCCTACGAGCAGTACTTC.

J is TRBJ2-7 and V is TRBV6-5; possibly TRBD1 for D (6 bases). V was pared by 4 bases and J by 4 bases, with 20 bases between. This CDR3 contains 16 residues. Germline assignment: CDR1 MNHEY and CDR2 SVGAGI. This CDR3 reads CASSSTAGTKTYEQYF. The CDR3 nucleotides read TGTGCCAGCAGTTCGACCGCCGGGACAAAAACATACGAGCAGTACTTC.

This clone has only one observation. Here the CDR3 DNA reads TGCGCCAGCAGCTTCTCGACGACTGGAAACACCATATATTTT. It specifies CASSFSTTGNTIYF. The chain is built from TRBV5-1 and TRBJ1-3; D remains unclear. This CDR3 comprises 14 residues. The V gene lost 2 bases and the J gene lost 2 bases, with 8 bases spanning the gap. Per germline, CDR1 SGHRS and CDR2 YFSETQ.

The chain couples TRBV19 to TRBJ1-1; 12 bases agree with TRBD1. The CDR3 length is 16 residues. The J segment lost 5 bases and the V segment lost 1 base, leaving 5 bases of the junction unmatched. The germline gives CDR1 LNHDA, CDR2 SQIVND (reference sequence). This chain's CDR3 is CASSIGGQGAGTEAFF. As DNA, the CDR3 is TGTGCCAGTAGTATAGGGGGACAGGGGGCAGGGACTGAAGCTTTCTTT.